A single sample is the source of the 4 T cell receptor beta chains below, sequenced in a study of shared clonotypes between healthy human individuals (TCRdb year 2020). For the CD8 naive samples, CD45RO-negative cells were positively selected for CCR7, yielding a CD45RA+CCR7+ population from which TemRA cells were excluded. The library was produced with the immunoSEQ multiplex PCR assay. The table comes from immuneACCESS by way of TCRdb, which keeps in-frame sequences with V and J called. Part of the clones is missing from these tables; in studies checked, under half for an unresolved V gene and the rest for unknown reasons. Counted in this sample were about 800,000 clones; about 97% of them appeared once. The top ten constitute about 0.22% of the sample. What was sequenced was naive CD8+ T cells sorted from blood. The sample's cell subset or site label is to be understood as: CD45RA+CCR7+. The receptor set was obtained from a man aged 25-45 years in good health.

This clone was observed a single time. The genes are TRBV18 and TRBJ2-7; 7 bases are shared with TRBD2. Per germline, CDR1 KGHSH and CDR2 LQKENI. This CDR3 has 16 amino acids. J gave up 1 base and V 4 bases, and 10 bases lay outside the gene matches. The CDR3 nucleotides read TGTGCCAGCTCACGGGGGATACTAGCGTCTTCCTACGAGCAGTACTTC. Amino acid sequence: CASSRGILASSYEQYF.

The rearrangement links TRBV13 to TRBJ1-4, with 9 bases fitting TRBD1. V shed 4 bases, J shed 7 bases, and the junction held 4 bases outside the gene matches. Germline V gene lookup returns CDR1 PRHDT and CDR2 FYEKMQ (reference sequence). The CDR3 covers 14 residues. The CDR3 loop is CASSWGQGGEKLFF. DNA for the CDR3: TGTGCCAGCAGCTGGGGACAGGGAGGTGAAAAACTGTTTTTT.

Regarding this clone: In the same sample, other DNA sequences code for this CDR3. This chain uses TRBV5-5 with TRBJ2-7; the match to TRBD1 covers 8 bases. In germline, CDR1 is SGHKS, CDR2 YYEKEE (reference sequence). The V segment lost 2 bases and the J segment 3 bases; nucleotides outside the gene matches: 7. CDR3 size: 15 residues. This CDR3 is CASSFLPGGFYEQYF. The CDR3 DNA follows: TGTGCCAGCAGCTTCCTGCCAGGGGGCTTCTACGAGCAGTACTTC.

The chain is built from TRBV4-1 and TRBJ2-6; tentative D call: TRBD1 (5 bases). The CDR3 consists of 16 residues. Germline V lookup: CDR1 MGHRA, CDR2 YSYEKL. V gave up 0 bases and J gave up 0 bases, with 6 bases separating them. CDR3 bases: TGCGCCAGCAGCCAAGAGCAGGGCTCTGGGGCCAACGTCCTGACTTTC. This encodes CASSQEQGSGANVLTF.